This TCR beta chain stems from a study of T cell responses to AZD1222 COVID-19 vaccine. V was shortened by 6 bases and J by 0 bases, with 12 bases between the two germline ends. Germline assignment: CDR1 MDHEN and CDR2 SYDVKM. This CDR3 is 16 amino acids long. This table comes from immunoSEQ multiplex PCR, and its TCRdb copy is limited to in-frame clones, with some not included. The data show 200,000 or so clones, roughly 92% seen once. The V and J genes are TRBV28 and TRBJ1-6; D is undetermined. The sequencing used peripheral blood, collected on day 0 of AZD1222 vaccination. This TCR derives from an adult in good health. The CDR3 reads CASRAAGFSYNSPLHF. The CDR3 DNA reads TGTGCCAGCAGGGCTGCCGGGTTCTCCTATAATTCACCCCTCCACTTT.